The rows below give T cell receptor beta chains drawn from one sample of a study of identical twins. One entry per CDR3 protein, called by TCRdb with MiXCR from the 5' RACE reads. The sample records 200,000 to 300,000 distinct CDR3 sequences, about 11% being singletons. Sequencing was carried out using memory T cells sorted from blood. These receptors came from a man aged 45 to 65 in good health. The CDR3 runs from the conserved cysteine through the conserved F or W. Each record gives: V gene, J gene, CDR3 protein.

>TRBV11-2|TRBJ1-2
CASSKGQEGGGYTF
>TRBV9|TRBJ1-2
CARDRDLPNYGYTF
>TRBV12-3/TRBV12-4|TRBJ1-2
CASWMGRNYGYTF
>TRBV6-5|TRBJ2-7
CASSSAARGGNEQYF
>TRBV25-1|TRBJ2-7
CASSDPGTGHYEQYF
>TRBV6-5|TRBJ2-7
CASSFRGRSYEQYF
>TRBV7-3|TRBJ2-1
CASSLNSPGAYSEQFF
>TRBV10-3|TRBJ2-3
CAISGGASDTQYF
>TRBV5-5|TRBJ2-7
CASSLAVGQGYEQYF
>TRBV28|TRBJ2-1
CASSIASARRGNEQFF
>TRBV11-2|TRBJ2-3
CASSSDGGDTQYF
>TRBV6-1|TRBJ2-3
CASRITSTDTQYF
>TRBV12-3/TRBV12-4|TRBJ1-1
CASRWGQGRSNTEAFF
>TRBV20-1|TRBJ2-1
CSATMTRDEQFF
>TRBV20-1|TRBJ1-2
CSATNTLGTYGYTF
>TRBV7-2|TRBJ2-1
CASSLAHLAGGYNEQFF
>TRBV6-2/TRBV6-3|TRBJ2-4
CASSYSQDGKNIQYF
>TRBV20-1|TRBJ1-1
CSARSQGASNTEAFF
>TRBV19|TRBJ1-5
CASNELGVQPQHF
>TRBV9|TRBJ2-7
CASSGTSGAYEQYF
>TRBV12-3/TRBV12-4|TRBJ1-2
CASSLRDSYGYTF
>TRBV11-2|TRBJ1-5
CASSKDGPQWPQHF
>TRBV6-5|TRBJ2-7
CASSYLGGTYEQYF
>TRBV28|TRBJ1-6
CASSSQTGASYNSPLHF
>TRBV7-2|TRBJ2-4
CASSSPGTGRYIQYF
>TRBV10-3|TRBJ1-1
CAIQSSGREAFF
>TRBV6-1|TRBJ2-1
CASSRVTGGLSEQFF
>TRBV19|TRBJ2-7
CASSTVNGYYEQYF
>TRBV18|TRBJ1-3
CASSPTGLSGNTIYF
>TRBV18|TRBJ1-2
CASSLPSARTNYGYTF
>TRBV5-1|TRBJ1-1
CASSPLGSGQNTEAFF
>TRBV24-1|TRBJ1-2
CATSDYLENYGYTF
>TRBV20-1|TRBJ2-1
CSATHGGSSDNEQFF
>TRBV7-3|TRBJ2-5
CASSLISGSRGETQYF
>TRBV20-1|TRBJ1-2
CSAKTGWYGYTF
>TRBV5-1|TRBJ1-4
CASSLAGQGSEKLFF